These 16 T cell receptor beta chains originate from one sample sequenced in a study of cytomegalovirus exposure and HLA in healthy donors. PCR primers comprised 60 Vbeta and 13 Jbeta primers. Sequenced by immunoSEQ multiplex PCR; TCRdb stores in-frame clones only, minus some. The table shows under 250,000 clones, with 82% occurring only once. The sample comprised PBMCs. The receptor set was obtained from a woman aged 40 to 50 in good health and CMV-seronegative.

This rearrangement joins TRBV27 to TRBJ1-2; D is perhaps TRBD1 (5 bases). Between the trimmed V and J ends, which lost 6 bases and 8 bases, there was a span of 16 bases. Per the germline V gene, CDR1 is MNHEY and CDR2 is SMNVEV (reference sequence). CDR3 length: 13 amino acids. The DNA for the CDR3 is TGTGCCAGCAGCGACAGATATTCTAACGGCTACACCTTC. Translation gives CASSDRYSNGYTF.

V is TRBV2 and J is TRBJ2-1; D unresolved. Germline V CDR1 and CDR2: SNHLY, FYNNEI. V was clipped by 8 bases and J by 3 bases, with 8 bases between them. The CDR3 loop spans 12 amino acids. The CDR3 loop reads CASGEFYNEQFF. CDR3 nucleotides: TGTGCCAGCGGAGAGTTCTACAATGAGCAGTTCTTC.

In DNA, the CDR3 is TGCGCCAGCAGCAGCCTAAGCGGGGCGAACACCGGGGAGCTGTTTTTT. It encodes CASSSLSGANTGELFF. This chain connects TRBV5-1 to TRBJ2-2, with 7 bases lining up with TRBD2. Germline V gives CDR1 SGHRS, CDR2 YFSETQ. The CDR3 runs to 16 residues. V lost 4 bases, J lost 0 bases, and 6 bases stayed unmatched.

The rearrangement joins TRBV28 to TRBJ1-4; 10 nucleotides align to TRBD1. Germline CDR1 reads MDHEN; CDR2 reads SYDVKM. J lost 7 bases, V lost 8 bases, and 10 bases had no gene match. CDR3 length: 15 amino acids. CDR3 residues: CASRPEGTGAEKLFF. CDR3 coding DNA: TGTGCCAGCCGACCCGAGGGGACAGGGGCTGAAAAACTGTTTTTT.

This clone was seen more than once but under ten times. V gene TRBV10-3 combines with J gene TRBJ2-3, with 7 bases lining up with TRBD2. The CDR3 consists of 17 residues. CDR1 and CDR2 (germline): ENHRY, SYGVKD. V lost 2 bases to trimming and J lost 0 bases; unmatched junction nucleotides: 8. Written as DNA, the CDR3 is TGTGCCATCAGTGAGACTCTGACTAGCCCCAGCACAGATACGCAGTATTTT. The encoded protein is CAISETLTSPSTDTQYF.

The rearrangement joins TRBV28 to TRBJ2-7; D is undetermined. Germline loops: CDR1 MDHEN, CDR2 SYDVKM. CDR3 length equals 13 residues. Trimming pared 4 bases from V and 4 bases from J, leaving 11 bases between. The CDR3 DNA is TGTGCCAGCAGTTCACAGAATTTATACGAGCAGTACTTC. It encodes CASSSQNLYEQYF.

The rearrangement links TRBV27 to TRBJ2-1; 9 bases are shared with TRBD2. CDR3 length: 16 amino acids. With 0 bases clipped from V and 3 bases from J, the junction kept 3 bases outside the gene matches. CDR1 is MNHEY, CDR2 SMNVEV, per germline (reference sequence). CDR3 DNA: TGTGCCAGCAGTTTATCCAGGACTAGCGTCTACAATGAGCAGTTCTTC. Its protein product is CASSLSRTSVYNEQFF.

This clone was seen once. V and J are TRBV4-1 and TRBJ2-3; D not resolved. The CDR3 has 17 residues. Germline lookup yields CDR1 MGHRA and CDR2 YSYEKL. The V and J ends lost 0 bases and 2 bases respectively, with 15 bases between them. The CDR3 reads CASSQDLLDSHTDTQYF. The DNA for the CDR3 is TGCGCCAGCAGCCAAGATCTTCTAGATAGCCACACAGATACGCAGTATTTT.

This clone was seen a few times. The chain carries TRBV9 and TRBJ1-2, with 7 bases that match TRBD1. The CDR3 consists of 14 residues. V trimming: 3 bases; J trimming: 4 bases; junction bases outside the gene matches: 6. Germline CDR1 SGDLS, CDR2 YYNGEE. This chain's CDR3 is CASSAGQAVYGYTF. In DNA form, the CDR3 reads TGTGCCAGCAGCGCCGGACAGGCCGTCTATGGCTACACCTTC.

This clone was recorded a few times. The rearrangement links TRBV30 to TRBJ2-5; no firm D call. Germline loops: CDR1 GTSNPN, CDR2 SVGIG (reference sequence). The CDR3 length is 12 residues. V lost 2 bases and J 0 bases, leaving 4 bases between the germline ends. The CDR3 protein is CAWSLYQETQYF. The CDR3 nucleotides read TGTGCCTGGAGTCTGTACCAAGAGACCCAGTACTTC.

As DNA, the CDR3 is TGTGCCAGCAGACTAGCGTTCGCCTACGAGCAGTACTTC. Translation: CASRLAFAYEQYF. The rearrangement joins TRBV6-1 to TRBJ2-7; TRBD2 agrees at 7 bases. This CDR3 comprises 13 residues. Germline CDR1 is MNHNS and CDR2 is SASEGT. V shed 6 bases, J shed 2 bases, and the junction held 4 bases outside the gene matches.

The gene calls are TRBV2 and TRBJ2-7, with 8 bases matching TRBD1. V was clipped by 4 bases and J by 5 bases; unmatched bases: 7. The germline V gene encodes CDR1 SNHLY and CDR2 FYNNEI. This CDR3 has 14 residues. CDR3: CASSASQGEHEQYF. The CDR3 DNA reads TGTGCCAGCAGTGCCTCACAGGGGGAACACGAGCAGTACTTC.

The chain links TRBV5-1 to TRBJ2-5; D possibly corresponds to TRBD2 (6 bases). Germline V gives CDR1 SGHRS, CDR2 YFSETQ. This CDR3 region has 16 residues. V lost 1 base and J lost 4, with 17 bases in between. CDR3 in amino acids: CASSLTEYLGGETQYF. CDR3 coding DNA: TGCGCCAGCAGCTTGACCGAATACTTGGGGGGAGAGACCCAGTACTTC.

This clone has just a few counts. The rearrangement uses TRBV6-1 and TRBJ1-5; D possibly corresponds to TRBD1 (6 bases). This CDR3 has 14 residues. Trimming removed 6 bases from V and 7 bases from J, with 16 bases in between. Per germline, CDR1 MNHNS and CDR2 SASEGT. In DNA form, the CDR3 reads TGTGCCAGCAGCCCGGACAGTGAGGGGCAGCCCCAGCATTTT. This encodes CASSPDSEGQPQHF.

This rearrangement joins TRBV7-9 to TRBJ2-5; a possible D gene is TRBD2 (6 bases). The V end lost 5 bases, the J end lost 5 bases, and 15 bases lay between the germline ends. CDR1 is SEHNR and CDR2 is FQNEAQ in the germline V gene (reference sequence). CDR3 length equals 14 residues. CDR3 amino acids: CASSGGSIWETQYF. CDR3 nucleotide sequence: TGTGCCAGCAGCGGGGGGTCAATTTGGGAGACCCAGTACTTC.

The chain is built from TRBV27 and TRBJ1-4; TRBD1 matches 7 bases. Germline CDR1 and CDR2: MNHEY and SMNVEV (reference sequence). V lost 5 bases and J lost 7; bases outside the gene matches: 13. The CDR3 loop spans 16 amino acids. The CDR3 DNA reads TGTGCCAGCAGTCCCGGTACAGGGGCAGTTGGTGAAAAACTGTTTTTT. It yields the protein CASSPGTGAVGEKLFF.